The clone carrying this TCR beta chain was observed at least ten times. Its antigen is not identified. V dropped 5 bases and J dropped 6; count of bases not matched to a gene: 8. CDR3 length: 15 amino acids. Germline CDR1 is SEHNR and CDR2 is FQNEAQ (reference sequence). The sample is drawn from a study of T-cell reconstitution after alpha-beta-depleted transplantation in children. Study-level points and caveats: Most T-cell counts and diversity one year after the transplant came from T cells that were newly produced. TCRbeta diversity was high at day 60 in some patients (a result of surviving recipient T cells and thymic progenitors). There were reportedly several hundred expanded graft clones from which alpha-beta T cells came about two months after transplant.

Unique molecular identifiers were used to barcode this TCRbeta library. In TCRdb, the PCR reads were re-called with MiXCR into one record per CDR3 protein. The sample records 250,000 or so distinct CDR3 sequences, 8.2% being singletons. The material was PBMCs, mostly from graft donor cells, obtained 180 days after TCRalphabeta/CD19-depleted stem cell transplant. The clonotype originates from a male patient aged 10-17 years who had a stem cell transplant for acute lymphoblastic leukemia, so the T cells may come from the graft donor. V gene TRBV7-9 combines with J gene TRBJ1-4; TRBD1 matches at 8 bases. The CDR3 sequence is CASSVRQGIYEKLFF. Written as DNA, the CDR3 is TGTGCCAGCAGCGTCCGACAGGGGATTTATGAAAAACTGTTTTTT.